These 3 T cell receptor beta chains were all obtained from the same sample, sequenced in a study of blood T cell repertoires in COVID-19. Clones were read by immunoSEQ multiplex PCR, and TCRdb kept only the in-frame ones, dropping some. The data show fewer than 200,000 clones, about 93% seen once. Sequencing used peripheral blood. These TCRs come from a woman between 45 and 60 years old with acute or convalescent COVID-19.

This clone has more than one count but fewer than ten. This chain uses TRBV10-2 with TRBJ1-1; 7 positions agree with TRBD1. CDR3 length: 17 amino acids. Germline lookup yields CDR1 WSHSY and CDR2 SAAADI. With V trimmed by 3 bases and J by 0 bases, 10 bases remained unmatched. Here the CDR3 reads CASSESQGVRLNTEAFF. For the CDR3, the DNA is TGCGCCAGCAGTGAAAGTCAGGGGGTAAGGTTGAACACTGAAGCTTTCTTT.

The rearrangement uses TRBV6-6 and TRBJ2-7, with 8 bases matching TRBD2. CDR1 is MNHNY, CDR2 SVGAGI, per germline (reference sequence). Trimming removed 6 bases from V and 6 bases from J; junction bases left unmatched: 7. The CDR3 totals 13 residues. DNA for the CDR3: TGTGCCAGCAGAACCAGGACTAGCTCCGAGCAGTACTTC. Its protein product is CASRTRTSSEQYF.

This clone appeared once. CDR3 region: CASSLELVGQGAGELFF. CDR3 nucleotides: TGCGCCAGCAGCTTGGAGCTAGTCGGACAGGGCGCCGGGGAGCTGTTTTTT. The chain couples TRBV5-1 to TRBJ2-2, with TRBD1 matching over 8 bases. This CDR3 region has 17 residues. The germline V gene encodes CDR1 SGHRS and CDR2 YFSETQ. Trimming cost V 0 bases and J 6 bases; bases outside gene matches: 10.